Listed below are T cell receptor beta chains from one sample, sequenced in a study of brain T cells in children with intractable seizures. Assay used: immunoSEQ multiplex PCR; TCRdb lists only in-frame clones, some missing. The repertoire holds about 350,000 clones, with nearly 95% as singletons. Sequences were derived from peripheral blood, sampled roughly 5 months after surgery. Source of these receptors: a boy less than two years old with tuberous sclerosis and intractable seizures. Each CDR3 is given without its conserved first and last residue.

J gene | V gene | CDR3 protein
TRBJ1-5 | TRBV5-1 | ASSTGGPNQPQH
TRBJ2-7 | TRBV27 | ASRPYTGTGPYEQY
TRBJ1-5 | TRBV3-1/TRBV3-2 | ASSQDPGPQH
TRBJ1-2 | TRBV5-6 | ASSFWRDPPYYGYT
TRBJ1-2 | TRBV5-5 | ASSLSSPSTGFNYGYT
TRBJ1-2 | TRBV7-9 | ASSSRGLDGYT
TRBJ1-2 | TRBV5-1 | ASSLMMGRDHYGYT
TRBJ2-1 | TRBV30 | AWSALEYNEQF
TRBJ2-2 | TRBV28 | ASSPWTKAGELF
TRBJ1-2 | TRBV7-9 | ASSLDGYGYT
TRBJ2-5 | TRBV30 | AWSSGSSPETQY
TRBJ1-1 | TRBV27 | ASSLRGTEAF